This T cell receptor (beta chain) was captured in a study of glioma-infiltrating T cells. Study results and limitations: Above-expected tissue-blood divergence occurred in all gliomas, most in low-grade ones.

The CDR3 extends over 16 amino acids. Germline CDR1 reads SGHNT; CDR2 reads YYREEE (reference sequence). V lost 1 base and J lost 0, with 12 bases in between. As for this clonotype: Its antigen is still unknown.

Amplification of TCR alpha and beta CDR3 regions from RNA used iRepertoire nested multiplex PCR. TCRdb recomputed calls from the multiplex PCR reads with MiXCR, one row per CDR3 protein. Of about 93,000 distinct CDR3 sequences listed, 40% are singletons. The TCR originated in a human donor with low-grade glioma or glioblastoma, undergoing nonglioma brain surgery, or in good health (not recorded which). The J gene is TRBJ2-3, the V gene TRBV5-4, with D tentatively TRBD2 (5 bases). Specimen: glioma tissue, nonneoplastic brain tissue, or PBMCs (not recorded which). This CDR3 is CASSLPPRGSTDTQYF. Here the CDR3 DNA reads TGTGCCAGCAGCTTGCCGCCTAGAGGGAGCACAGATACGCAGTATTTT. Based on the CDR3 plus reference TRBV5-4 and TRBJ2-3, the full variable domain is ETGVTQSPTHLIKTRGQQVTLRCSSQSGHNTVSWYQQALGQGPQFIFQYYREEENGRGNFPPRFSGLQFPNYSSELNVNALELDDSALYLCASSLPPRGSTDTQYFGPGTRLTVL.